Presented here are 10 T cell receptor beta chains from one specimen sequenced in a study of blood T cells in healthy people across ages. Primed by a sample-barcoded 5' primer and a J-beta primer mix, a second PCR proceeded for roughly 7 to 12 cycles. In TCRdb, the 5' RACE reads were re-called with MiXCR into one record per CDR3 protein. In the table there are roughly 800,000 distinct CDR3 sequences, roughly 34% of which are singletons. Sequenced: blood. Receptors were obtained from a man younger than 35 in good health.

This clonotype has a count of ten or more. The V gene is TRBV12-3 or TRBV12-4, the J gene TRBJ2-1; D may be TRBD1 (6 bases). Between the trimmed V and J ends, which lost 2 bases and 2 bases, there was a span of 10 bases. The CDR3 is made up of 15 amino acids. The CDR3 loop is CASSLPDSPYNEQFF. The CDR3 DNA is TGTGCCAGCAGTTTACCGGACAGCCCCTACAATGAGCAGTTCTTC.

As concerns this clonotype: This may be a read error, as it is one base from a much larger clone. J is TRBJ2-1 and V is TRBV20-1; D uncertain. The J call may be faulty, since TRBJ2-7 better matches the DNA end. The CDR3 is 13 amino acids. Looked up from germline, CDR1 is DFQATT and CDR2 is SNEGSKA (reference sequence). The CDR3 sequence: CSATRSSYNEQYF. In nucleotides, the CDR3 is TGCAGTGCAACGAGGAGCTCCTACAATGAGCAGTACTTC.

The rearrangement joins TRBV20-1 to TRBJ1-1; 7 bases map to TRBD1. V lost 3 bases to trimming and J lost 1 base; unmatched junction nucleotides: 8. The length of the CDR3 is 15 residues. Germline lookup yields CDR1 DFQATT and CDR2 SNEGSKA (reference sequence). As DNA, the CDR3 is TGCAGTGCTAGTGACCCCCGGACAGGGAACACTGAAGCTTTCTTT. This gives the protein CSASDPRTGNTEAFF.

Only a few counts were recorded for this clonotype. The genes are TRBV7-2 and TRBJ2-5; no clear D. TRBJ2-7 matches the DNA end more closely, so the J call is doubtful. Per germline, CDR1 SGHTA and CDR2 FQGNSA. There are 13 residues in the CDR3. The CDR3 bases are TGTGCCAGCAGCGTAATAGGGACCTACGAGCAGTACTTC. This sequence encodes CASSVIGTYEQYF.

For the CDR3, the DNA is TGTGCCAGCAGCTTTTCGGGACAGGGGAATCAGCCCCAGCATTTT. Its translation is CASSFSGQGNQPQHF. The chain recombines TRBV7-9 with TRBJ1-5; TRBD1 agrees at 10 bases. Germline trimming cut 3 bases from V and 4 bases from J; bases unmatched to any gene: 3. The CDR3 extends over 15 amino acids. CDR1 and CDR2 from the germline V gene are SEHNR and FQNEAQ (reference sequence).

This clonotype was seen a handful of times. This chain links TRBV9 with TRBJ2-5; 11 bases fit TRBD2. V lost 0 bases, J lost 2 bases, and 9 bases stayed unmatched. CDR1 is SGDLS and CDR2 is YYNGEE in the germline V gene. The CDR3 has 18 residues. The CDR3 nucleotides read TGTGCCAGCAGCGTAGCTACTTTGGCTAGCGGGGGGCAAGAGACCCAGTACTTC. It encodes CASSVATLASGGQETQYF.

The chain recombines TRBV20-1 with TRBJ2-1, with 11 bases matching TRBD2. Trimming at V came to 4 bases and at J to 6 bases, leaving 11 bases not matched to a gene. The CDR3 has 16 residues. Germline values: CDR1 DFQATT, CDR2 SNEGSKA (reference sequence). CDR3 coding DNA: TGCAGTGCTAAAACTAGCGGGAGCAGGGGAGGCAATGAGCAGTTCTTC. Translated, it gives CSAKTSGSRGGNEQFF.

The gene calls are TRBV12-3 or TRBV12-4 and TRBJ2-3; 9 nucleotides align to TRBD1. The J segment lost 2 bases and the V segment lost 6 bases, leaving 6 bases of the junction unmatched. The CDR3 extends over 15 amino acids. The DNA of the CDR3 is TGTGCCAGCAGCCGAGGGACAGGGAACACAGATACGCAGTATTTT. It translates to CASSRGTGNTDTQYF.

A few counts support this clonotype. This chain uses TRBV20-1 with TRBJ1-1; weak D call: TRBD1 (5 bases). Deletions cut 2 bases from V and 1 base from J, with 11 bases between. The CDR3 is 14 amino acids. Germline lookup yields CDR1 DFQATT and CDR2 SNEGSKA (reference sequence). The CDR3 reads CSARNSQGNTEAFF. CDR3 nucleotide sequence: TGCAGTGCTAGAAACAGTCAGGGGAACACTGAAGCTTTCTTT.

The CDR3 DNA follows: TGTGCCAGCAGTTACTCGGGAGGACCAGCGGGGTTCTTC. This sequence encodes CASSYSGGPAGFF. This rearrangement joins TRBV6-2 or TRBV6-3 to TRBJ2-1; tentative D call: TRBD2 (6 bases). This CDR3 comprises 13 residues. V was pared by 0 bases and J by 15 bases, with 15 bases between. The V gene's germline CDR1 is MNHEY and CDR2 SVGEGT.